The 26 T cell receptor beta chains presented below share a single source sample, sequenced in a study of synovial regulatory T cells in juvenile arthritis. The table came from immunoSEQ multiplex PCR; TCRdb's copy has only in-frame clones and leaves some out. The listing contains more than 7,500 clones. Sequenced sample: Treg cells from blood. Subset indicated: remaining (HLA-DR-negative) circulating blood Treg cells. The origin of the receptors is a donor aged 2-35 years with juvenile idiopathic arthritis.

The chain couples TRBV10-3 to TRBJ1-1. This CDR3 region has 13 residues. No DNA is listed. In germline, CDR1 is ENHRY, CDR2 SYGVKD. The CDR3 sequence is CAIRFELRGEAFF.

This rearrangement joins TRBV28 to TRBJ1-4; TCRdb proposes TRBD1, but this gene call is untestable without DNA. The CDR3 covers 15 residues. Only the protein sequence is given. Germline V lookup: CDR1 MDHEN, CDR2 SYDVKM. The CDR3 here is CASSSPDREGEKLFF.

The CDR3 spells CASSQTYAEGPWYF. This chain connects TRBV4-3 to TRBJ2-4; lacking DNA, the TRBD2 call made by TCRdb goes unchecked. The CDR3 extends over 14 amino acids. The DNA is unrecorded. CDR1 and CDR2 (germline): LGHNA, YSLEER.

V usage is TRBV30 and J usage is TRBJ1-2. Looked up from germline, CDR1 is GTSNPN and CDR2 is SVGIG (reference sequence). The CDR3 contains 13 residues. The DNA is unrecorded. CDR3 loop: CAWTRHMTLGYTF.

The CDR3 sequence is CSVDRTGPTEVFF. The chain carries TRBV29-1 and TRBJ1-1; the TCRdb D gene call, TRBD1, has no DNA to confirm it. Per the germline V gene, CDR1 is SQVTM and CDR2 is ANQGSEA. CDR3 length: 13 amino acids. No DNA appears here.

The V gene is TRBV7-2, the J gene TRBJ2-1; TCRdb gives TRBD2 as the D gene, but with no DNA this cannot be confirmed. CDR1 and CDR2 from the germline V gene are SGHTA and FQGNSA. The CDR3 spans 19 residues. No DNA is listed. The CDR3 reads CASSLIFSSVLAGQNEQFF. Combining the CDR3 with reference TRBV7-2 and TRBJ2-1 gives the whole variable domain GAGVSQSPSNKVTEKGKDVELRCDPISGHTALYWYRQSLGQGLEFLIYFQGNSAPDKSGLPSDRFSAERTGGSVSTLTIQRTQQEDSAVYLCASSLIFSSVLAGQNEQFFGPGTRLTVL.

V is TRBV30 and J is TRBJ2-3; TCRdb selects TRBD2, and the lack of DNA leaves this call unchecked. Germline assignment: CDR1 GTSNPN and CDR2 SVGIG (reference sequence). CDR3 size: 17 residues. No DNA sequence was recorded. The CDR3 loop is CAWSTRVALRSADTQYF.

V gene TRBV29-1 combines with J gene TRBJ1-2. The CDR3 spans 9 residues. The nucleotide record is missing. Germline V gene lookup returns CDR1 SQVTM and CDR2 ANQGSEA. The CDR3 region is CSVTSGYTF.

This chain connects TRBV12-5 to TRBJ1-5. The CDR3 loop spans 13 amino acids. No DNA appears here. Germline CDR1 LGHNT, CDR2 FRNRAP. CDR3 in amino acids: CASGRGGGQPQHF.

The V call is TRBV10-1, the J call TRBJ1-5; the D call from TCRdb, TRBD1, cannot be confirmed without DNA. The CDR3 sequence is 18 residues long. No DNA appears here. The germline V gene encodes CDR1 WNHNN and CDR2 SYGVQD (reference sequence). This chain's CDR3 is CASIHRGRQGLDNQPQHF.

The rearrangement uses TRBV4-1 and TRBJ2-2; TCRdb returns TRBD1, unconfirmable since there is no DNA. This CDR3 contains 14 residues. This entry has no DNA. Per the germline V gene, CDR1 is MGHRA and CDR2 is YSYEKL. The CDR3 is CASSQGRGTGELFF.

The rearrangement uses TRBV10-2 and TRBJ2-7; TCRdb outputs TRBD2, but without DNA this stays unchecked. The CDR3 sequence is 13 residues long. Only the protein is on record. The germline V gene has CDR1 WSHSY and CDR2 SAAADI. The CDR3 region is CASRSQRSGGQYF.

J is TRBJ2-7 and V is TRBV20-1; TCRdb picks TRBD2, but there is no DNA to check that call. The CDR3 spans 11 residues. The record lacks a DNA sequence. Germline V gives CDR1 DFQATT, CDR2 SNEGSKA (reference sequence). CDR3 sequence reads: CSASGLAEQYF.

This chain uses TRBV28 with TRBJ2-7; no DNA is available, so the TRBD1 call from TCRdb remains unchecked. CDR1 is MDHEN, CDR2 SYDVKM, per germline. There are 10 residues in the CDR3. The DNA is unrecorded. The CDR3 spells CATVSGGQYF.

The chain employs TRBV30 and TRBJ2-1; TCRdb's D call, TRBD2, is unchecked because there is no DNA. The germline V gene encodes CDR1 GTSNPN and CDR2 SVGIG (reference sequence). The CDR3 has 15 amino acids. DNA is not on record. This CDR3 reads CAGTSVSGGYNEQFF.

The gene calls are TRBV19 and TRBJ2-1; TCRdb picks TRBD1, but there is no DNA to check that call. The CDR3 has 13 amino acids. No DNA appears here. Germline V gene lookup returns CDR1 LNHDA and CDR2 SQIVND (reference sequence). Here the CDR3 reads CASSIRGRDEQFF.

V gene TRBV6-5 combines with J gene TRBJ1-6. Germline V gene data show CDR1 as MNHEY and CDR2 as SVGAGI. The CDR3 is 16 residues long. DNA is not recorded here. The CDR3 loop is CASSYYAGRGNSPLHF.

The chain couples TRBV5-1 to TRBJ2-7. The CDR3 extends over 12 amino acids. No DNA sequence was recorded. Germline V gene lookup returns CDR1 SGHRS and CDR2 YFSETQ. The CDR3 region is CASSDPAREQYF.

This sequence joins TRBV11-1 and TRBJ2-1. Germline CDR1 reads SGHAT; CDR2 reads FQDESV (reference sequence). CDR3 length: 16 residues. No DNA is recorded. The CDR3 here is CASSPGRGPSYNEQFF.

This chain links TRBV7-9 with TRBJ2-2; TCRdb picks TRBD2, but there is no DNA to check that call. The CDR3 sequence is 16 residues long. DNA is not on record. In germline, CDR1 is SEHNR, CDR2 FQNEAQ (reference sequence). The CDR3: CASSRLGLAGAGELFF.

V and J are TRBV7-9 and TRBJ2-4; as DNA is missing, the TRBD2 call by TCRdb cannot be tested. Germline V CDR1 and CDR2: SEHNR, FQNEAQ (reference sequence). The CDR3 runs 18 residues. The record lacks a DNA sequence. The CDR3 sequence is CASSFPPWEGLAKNIQYF.

The chain employs TRBV7-8 and TRBJ2-5; TCRdb's D call of TRBD1 is untestable without DNA. The CDR3 length is 16 residues. No coding sequence is recorded. The V gene's germline CDR1 is SGHVS and CDR2 FQNEAQ. CDR3: CASSLASGQGQETQYF.

This sequence joins TRBV6-6 and TRBJ1-1; TCRdb calls TRBD1, which cannot be checked without DNA. Germline V CDR1 and CDR2: MNHNY, SVGAGI (reference sequence). CDR3 length: 14 amino acids. Nucleotide data are not available. CDR3 loop: CASSFPQGTPEAFF.

The chain combines TRBV28 with TRBJ2-7; the TCRdb D gene call, TRBD2, has no DNA to confirm it. The CDR3 has 14 amino acids. No DNA sequence was recorded. Germline V gives CDR1 MDHEN, CDR2 SYDVKM. The CDR3 here is CASSLRGEGYEQYF.

J is TRBJ1-2 and V is TRBV10-2. This CDR3 region has 11 residues. No DNA is recorded. Germline V gene lookup returns CDR1 WSHSY and CDR2 SAAADI. CDR3 loop: CASSSNYGYTF.

This chain joins TRBV6-5 and TRBJ1-2. Per germline, CDR1 MNHEY and CDR2 SVGAGI. This CDR3 has 11 amino acids. There is no recorded DNA. The CDR3 sequence is CASDSGVGYTF.